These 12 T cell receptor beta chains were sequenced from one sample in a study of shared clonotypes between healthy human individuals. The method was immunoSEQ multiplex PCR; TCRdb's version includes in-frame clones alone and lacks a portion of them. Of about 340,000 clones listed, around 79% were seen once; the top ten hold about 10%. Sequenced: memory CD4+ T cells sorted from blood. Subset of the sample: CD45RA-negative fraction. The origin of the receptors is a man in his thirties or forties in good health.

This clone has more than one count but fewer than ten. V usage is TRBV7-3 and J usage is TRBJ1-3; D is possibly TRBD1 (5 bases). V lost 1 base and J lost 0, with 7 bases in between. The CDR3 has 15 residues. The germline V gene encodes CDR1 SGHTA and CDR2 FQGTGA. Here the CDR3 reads CASSLRGDSGNTIYF. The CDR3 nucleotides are TGTGCCAGCAGCTTAAGGGGGGACTCTGGAAACACCATATATTTT.

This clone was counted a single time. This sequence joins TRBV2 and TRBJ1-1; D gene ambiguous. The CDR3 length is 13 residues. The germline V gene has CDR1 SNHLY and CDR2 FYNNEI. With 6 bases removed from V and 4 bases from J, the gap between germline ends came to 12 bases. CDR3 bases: TGTGCCAGCAGCGGTAAACTGGCCACTGAAGCTTTCTTT. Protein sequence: CASSGKLATEAFF.

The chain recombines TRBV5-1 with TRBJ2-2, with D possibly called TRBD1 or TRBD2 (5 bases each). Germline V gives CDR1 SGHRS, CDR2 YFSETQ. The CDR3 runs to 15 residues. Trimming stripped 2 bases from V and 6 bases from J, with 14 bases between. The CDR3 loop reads CASSFDIGTAGELFF. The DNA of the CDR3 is TGCGCCAGCAGCTTTGATATCGGGACGGCCGGGGAGCTGTTTTTT. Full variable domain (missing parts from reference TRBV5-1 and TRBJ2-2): KAGVTQTPRYLIKTRGQQVTLSCSPISGHRSVSWYQQTPGQGLQFLFEYFSETQRNKGNFPGRFSGRQFSNSRSEMNVSTLELGDSALYLCASSFDIGTAGELFFGEGSRLTVL.

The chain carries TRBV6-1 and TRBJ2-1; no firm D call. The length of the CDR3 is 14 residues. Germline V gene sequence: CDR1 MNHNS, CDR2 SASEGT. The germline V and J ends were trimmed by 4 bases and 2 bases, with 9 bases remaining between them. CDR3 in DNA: TGTGCCAGCAGTGTAACCCAAACCTACAATGAGCAGTTCTTC. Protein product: CASSVTQTYNEQFF.

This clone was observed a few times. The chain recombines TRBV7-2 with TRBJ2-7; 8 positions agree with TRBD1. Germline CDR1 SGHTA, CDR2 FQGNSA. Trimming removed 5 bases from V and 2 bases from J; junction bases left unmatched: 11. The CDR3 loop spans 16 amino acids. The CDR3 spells CASSRATGDWAYEQYF. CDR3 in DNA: TGTGCCAGCAGCCGCGCGACAGGGGACTGGGCCTACGAGCAGTACTTC.

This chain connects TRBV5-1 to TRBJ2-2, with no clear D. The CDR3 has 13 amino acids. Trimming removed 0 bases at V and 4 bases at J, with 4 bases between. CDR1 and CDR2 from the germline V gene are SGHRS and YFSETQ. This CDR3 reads CASSLGFTGELFF. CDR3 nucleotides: TGCGCCAGCAGCTTGGGTTTCACCGGGGAGCTGTTTTTT.

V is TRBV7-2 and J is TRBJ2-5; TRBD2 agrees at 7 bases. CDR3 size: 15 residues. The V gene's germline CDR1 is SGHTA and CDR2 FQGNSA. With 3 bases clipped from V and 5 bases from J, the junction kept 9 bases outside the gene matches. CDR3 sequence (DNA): TGTGCCAGCAGCTTTCCGCGGGGAGGGTCGGAGACCCAGTACTTC. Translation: CASSFPRGGSETQYF.

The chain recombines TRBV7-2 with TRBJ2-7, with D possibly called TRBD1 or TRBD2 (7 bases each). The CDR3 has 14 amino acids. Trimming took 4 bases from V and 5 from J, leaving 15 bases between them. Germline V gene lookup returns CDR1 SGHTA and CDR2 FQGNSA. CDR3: CASSSQGGFDEQYF. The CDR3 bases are TGTGCCAGCAGCTCTCAGGGGGGGTTCGACGAGCAGTACTTC.

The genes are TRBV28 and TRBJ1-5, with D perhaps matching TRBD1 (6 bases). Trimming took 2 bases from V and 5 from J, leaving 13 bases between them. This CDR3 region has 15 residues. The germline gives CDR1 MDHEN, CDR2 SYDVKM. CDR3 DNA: TGTGCCAGCAGTTTAGGGGGGGCGCGGGATCAGCCCCAGCATTTT. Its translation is CASSLGGARDQPQHF.

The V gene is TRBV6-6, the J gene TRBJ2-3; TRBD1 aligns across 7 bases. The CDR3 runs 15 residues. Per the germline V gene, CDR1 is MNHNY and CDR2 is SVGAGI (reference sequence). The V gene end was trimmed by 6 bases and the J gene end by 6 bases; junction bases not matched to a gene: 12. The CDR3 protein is CASSTDRARGDTQYF. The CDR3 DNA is TGTGCCAGCAGCACTGACAGGGCCCGCGGGGATACGCAGTATTTT.

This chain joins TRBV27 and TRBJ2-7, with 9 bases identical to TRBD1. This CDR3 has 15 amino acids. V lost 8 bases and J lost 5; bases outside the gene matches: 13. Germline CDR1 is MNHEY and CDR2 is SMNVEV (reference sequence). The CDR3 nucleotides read TGTGCCAGCGGCCCCTTAAGGACAGGGGTTAACGAGCAGTACTTC. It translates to CASGPLRTGVNEQYF.

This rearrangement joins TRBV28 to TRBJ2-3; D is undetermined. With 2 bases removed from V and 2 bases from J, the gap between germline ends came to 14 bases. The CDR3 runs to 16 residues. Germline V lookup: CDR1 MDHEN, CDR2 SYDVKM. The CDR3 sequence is CASSLMAGPSTDTQYF. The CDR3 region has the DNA TGTGCCAGCAGTTTAATGGCAGGTCCATCCACAGATACGCAGTATTTT.